The 7 T cell receptor beta chains given below trace back to one sample, sequenced in a study of shared clonotypes between healthy human individuals. Naive CD8 cells comprised CD45RO-negative, CCR7-positively selected cells, excluding terminally differentiated effector memory CD45RA+ cells. TCRdb's table, derived via immunoSEQ multiplex PCR, lists solely in-frame clones and lacks some. The sample holds roughly 1,800,000 clones, over 85% seen once. Sequenced material: naive CD8+ T cells sorted from blood. The receptors shown here come from a young man in good health.

This clone was seen a handful of times. The chain has TRBV5-4 and TRBJ1-2; D uncertain. V lost 1 base and J lost 2, with 6 bases in between. Germline assignment: CDR1 SGHNT and CDR2 YYREEE (reference sequence). The CDR3 has 13 residues. In DNA, the CDR3 is TGTGCCAGCAGCTTGAGCAAGAACTATGGCTACACCTTC. This translates into CASSLSKNYGYTF. Supplemented by reference TRBV5-4 and TRBJ1-2, the full variable domain reads ETGVTQSPTHLIKTRGQQVTLRCSSQSGHNTVSWYQQALGQGPQFIFQYYREEENGRGNFPPRFSGLQFPNYSSELNVNALELDDSALYLCASSLSKNYGYTFGSGTRLTVV.

The chain employs TRBV7-6 and TRBJ2-7; 9 bases agree with TRBD1. J was trimmed by 1 base and V by 3 bases; bases with no gene match: 10. The CDR3 has 17 residues. Germline loops: CDR1 SGHVS, CDR2 FNYEAQ. This CDR3 is CASSFHHDRGTSYEQYF. CDR3 in DNA: TGTGCCAGCAGCTTCCATCACGACAGGGGGACTTCCTACGAGCAGTACTTC. Filled out from reference TRBV7-6 and TRBJ2-7, the complete variable domain reads GAGVSQSPRYKVTKRGQDVALRCDPISGHVSLYWYRQALGQGPEFLTYFNYEAQQDKSGLPNDRFSAERPEGSISTLTIQRTEQRDSAMYRCASSFHHDRGTSYEQYFGPGTRLTVT.

Here the CDR3 DNA reads TGCAGCGTTGAAGATCTACAGGGAAAGAACTATGGCTACACCTTC. Protein product: CSVEDLQGKNYGYTF. The chain links TRBV29-1 to TRBJ1-2; possible D gene TRBD1, 6 bases. This CDR3 contains 15 residues. The V end lost 0 bases, the J end lost 2 bases, and 13 bases lay between the germline ends. Germline V lookup: CDR1 SQVTM, CDR2 ANQGSEA.

This clone showed up just once. This CDR3 reads CASSYLRGIQETQYF. The CDR3 bases are TGTGCCAGCAGCTATCTGCGGGGGATCCAAGAGACCCAGTACTTC. The chain uses TRBV7-9 and TRBJ2-5, with 7 nucleotides matching TRBD2. CDR3 length equals 15 residues. The trim removed 4 bases at V and 1 base at J, leaving 6 bases unmatched. Germline-derived CDR1 and CDR2 are SEHNR and FQNEAQ (reference sequence). Variable domain in full (rest from reference TRBV7-9 and TRBJ2-5): DTGVSQNPRHKITKRGQNVTFRCDPISEHNRLYWYRQTLGQGPEFLTYFQNEAQLEKSRLLSDRFSAERPKGSFSTLEIQRTEQGDSAMYLCASSYLRGIQETQYFGPGTRLLVL.

V and J are TRBV19 and TRBJ2-7, with TRBD1 identical over 10 bases. CDR1 and CDR2 (germline): LNHDA, SQIVND (reference sequence). This CDR3 is 16 amino acids long. With V trimmed by 0 bases and J by 1 base, 3 bases remained unmatched. The CDR3 loop is CASSIDGTGASYEQYF. In DNA form, the CDR3 reads TGTGCCAGTAGTATAGACGGGACAGGGGCTTCCTACGAGCAGTACTTC. The full variable domain, completed using reference TRBV19 and TRBJ2-7, is DGGITQSPKYLFRKEGQNVTLSCEQNLNHDAMYWYRQDPGQGLRLIYYSQIVNDFQKGDIAEGYSVSREKKESFPLTVTSAQKNPTAFYLCASSIDGTGASYEQYFGPGTRLTVT.

As for this clone: A read error may produce the germline difference seen at one junction end. The V call is TRBV7-7, the J call TRBJ2-3, with TRBD2 matching over 11 bases. The length of the CDR3 is 17 residues. The germline V gene has CDR1 SSHAT and CDR2 FNYEAQ (reference sequence). The CDR3 region is CASSLEVAGGPSNTQYF. CDR3 in DNA: TGTGCTAGCAGCTTAGAGGTAGCGGGAGGGCCTTCAAATACGCAGTATTTT.

This rearrangement joins TRBV30 to TRBJ1-3; 9 bases match TRBD1. J gave up 3 bases and V 4 bases, and 7 bases lay outside the gene matches. Germline V gene sequence: CDR1 GTSNPN, CDR2 SVGIG (reference sequence). This CDR3 has 15 residues. DNA of the CDR3: TGTGCCTGGAACCCCGGACAGGGGTATGGAAACACCATATATTTT. Amino acids: CAWNPGQGYGNTIYF.